This note documents a single T cell receptor (beta chain) sequence. What it binds is not known. Trimming removed 1 base from V and 9 bases from J; junction bases left unmatched: 15. From germline, CDR1 is MGHRA and CDR2 YSYEKL. This CDR3 spans 17 amino acids. The entry originates in a study of T-cell memory formation after mild COVID-19. About the research overall: TCR clustering was largely donor specific.

The study, taken as a whole, reports: Second-wave clones that peaked on day 37 lacked confirmed SARS-CoV-2 specificity.

From the 5' RACE reads, TCRdb called clonotypes with MiXCR, one entry per CDR3 protein. This repertoire shows roughly 480,000 distinct CDR3 sequences, roughly 23% found once; its top ten account for approximately 12%. The chain has TRBV4-1 and TRBJ2-1; 7 bases agree with TRBD2. This receptor was obtained from an adult woman who had mild COVID-19 (a few samples of this study predate the infection). Cell type and time point are not known. The material sequenced was PBMCs or a T cell subset sorted from them (not recorded which). CDR3 sequence reads: CASSQGGGGANHREQFF. The CDR3 DNA is TGCGCCAGCAGCCAAGGCGGGGGAGGCGCAAACCACCGTGAGCAGTTCTTC.